Listed below are T cell receptor beta chains from one sample, sequenced in a study of shared clonotypes between healthy human individuals. This table comes from immunoSEQ multiplex PCR, and its TCRdb copy is limited to in-frame clones, with some not included. The sample records about 2.4 million clones, approximately 93% being singletons. Sequenced sample: naive CD4+ T cells from PBMCs. Receptor source: a young man in good health. Some clones in this sample may be carry-over from other donors' samples. Both conserved end residues are part of each CDR3. The D gene is left open where the match is weak. Some rows have no size entry. The others give once, few or many, or a class for an expanded clone.

CDR3 length | D gene | J gene | clone size | V gene | CDR3 protein | CDR3 DNA
15 | - | TRBJ1-1 | - | TRBV9 | CASSVGGLLNTEAFF | TGTGCCAGCAGCGTAGGGGGGCTTCTGAACACTGAAGCTTTCTTT
14 | - | TRBJ1-1 | - | TRBV18 | CASSPTQPNTEAFF | TGTGCCAGCTCACCGACCCAGCCGAACACTGAAGCTTTCTTT
15 | - | TRBJ2-7 | - | TRBV6-5 | CASSRGRIEVNEQYF | TGTGCCAGCAGCCGTGGACGGATTGAGGTCAACGAGCAGTACTTC
15 | TRBD1 | TRBJ2-2 | - | TRBV28 | CASSPSTGWTGELFF | TGTGCCAGCAGTCCATCGACAGGGTGGACCGGGGAGCTGTTTTTT
11 | - | TRBJ1-1 | - | TRBV4-3 | CASSQGGKAFF | TGCGCCAGCAGCCAAGGGGGAAAAGCTTTCTTT
12 | TRBD1 | TRBJ1-1 | - | TRBV6-1 | CASSAQGTEAFF | TGTGCCAGCAGTGCACAGGGGACTGAAGCTTTCTTT
13 | - | TRBJ1-5 | - | TRBV6-4 | CASSGGQGQPQHF | TGTGCCAGCAGTGGGGGGCAGGGCCAGCCCCAGCATTTT
13 | - | TRBJ1-5 | few | TRBV6-5 | CASSYERSGPQHF | TGTGCCAGCAGTTACGAGAGGAGTGGGCCCCAGCATTTT
14 | - | TRBJ2-5 | - | TRBV5-1 | CASGSTGYEETQYF | TGCGCCAGCGGGTCAACAGGGTATGAAGAGACCCAGTACTTC
17 | - | TRBJ1-4 | once | TRBV4-1 | CASSQDQGRATNEKLFF | TGCGCCAGCAGCCAAGATCAAGGGAGGGCAACTAATGAAAAACTGTTTTTT
11 | TRBD1 | TRBJ1-2 | - | TRBV20-1 | CSASGTDGYTF | TGCAGTGCTAGCGGGACAGACGGCTACACCTTC
14 | - | TRBJ1-2 | - | TRBV18 | CASSPGPANYGYTF | TGTGCCAGCTCACCAGGACCCGCGAACTATGGCTACACCTTC
14 | - | TRBJ2-7 | once | TRBV18 | CASSPPTSPGEQYF | TGTGCCAGCTCACCGCCGACTAGTCCGGGGGAGCAGTACTTC
13 | TRBD1 | TRBJ2-7 | - | TRBV29-1 | CSVGLRQGYEQYF | TGCAGCGTCGGTCTACGACAGGGCTACGAGCAGTACTTC
14 | - | TRBJ2-5 | - | TRBV9 | CASSVGGNQETQYF | TGTGCCAGCAGCGTAGGGGGAAACCAAGAGACCCAGTACTTC
15 | TRBD2 | TRBJ2-1 | - | TRBV5-6 | CASSYSGSSYNEQFF | TGTGCCAGCAGCTATAGCGGGAGCTCCTACAATGAGCAGTTCTTC
13 | - | TRBJ2-3 | - | TRBV5-6 | CASSLPSTDTQYF | TGTGCCAGCAGCTTGCCCAGCACAGATACGCAGTATTTT
13 | TRBD2 | TRBJ2-7 | - | TRBV2 | CASSGAREATEYF | TGTGCCAGCAGTGGCGCCCGGGAGGCAACGGAGTACTTC
15 | TRBD1 | TRBJ1-2 | - | TRBV6-6 | CASSYSGQGASGYTF | TGTGCCAGCAGTTACTCGGGACAGGGGGCGAGTGGCTACACCTTC
14 | TRBD2 | TRBJ2-7 | - | TRBV19 | CASSISGREGEQYF | TGTGCCAGTAGTATTAGCGGGAGGGAAGGCGAGCAGTACTTC
14 | TRBD2 | TRBJ2-1 | - | TRBV7-2 | CASSLIAGASEQFF | TGTGCCAGCAGCTTAATCGCGGGAGCTAGTGAGCAGTTCTTC
11 | - | TRBJ1-1 | - | TRBV6-5 | CASKLNTEAFF | TGTGCCAGCAAGTTGAACACTGAAGCTTTCTTT
16 | - | TRBJ1-5 | - | TRBV15 | CATSTIPGQGVQPQHF | TGTGCCACCAGCACTATTCCGGGACAAGGCGTCCAGCCCCAGCATTTT
13 | - | TRBJ1-1 | - | TRBV30 | CAWTSVGGTEAFF | TGTGCCTGGACTTCCGTGGGTGGCACTGAAGCTTTCTTT
14 | - | TRBJ2-1 | - | TRBV11-2 | CASSRQSSYNEQFF | TGTGCCAGCAGCCGACAGAGCTCCTACAATGAGCAGTTCTTC
14 | - | TRBJ2-3 | - | TRBV5-1 | CASSPGAPTDTQYF | TGCGCCAGCAGCCCAGGGGCACCCACAGATACGCAGTATTTT
14 | - | TRBJ1-4 | - | TRBV28 | CASRPGREQEKLFF | TGTGCCAGCAGACCAGGGAGGGAGCAGGAAAAACTGTTTTTT
15 | - | TRBJ1-1 | few | TRBV7-3 | CASSINAAGNTEAFF | TGTGCCAGCAGCATCAACGCGGCAGGAAACACTGAAGCTTTCTTT
13 | TRBD2 | TRBJ2-3 | - | TRBV25-1 | CASRGLATDTQYF | TGTGCCAGCAGGGGACTAGCCACAGATACGCAGTATTTT
14 | - | TRBJ2-7 | - | TRBV28 | CASSLMGHGYEQYF | TGTGCCAGCAGTTTAATGGGGCACGGCTACGAGCAGTACTTC
14 | - | TRBJ2-3 | - | TRBV28 | CASLASVDRGPQYF | TGTGCCTCCTTGGCTAGCGTCGATCGTGGCCCGCAGTATTTT
14 | - | TRBJ2-3 | - | TRBV29-1 | CSALRVIGTDTQYF | TGCAGCGCCCTCAGGGTAATAGGCACAGATACGCAGTATTTT